The 21 T cell receptor beta chains presented below share a single source sample, sequenced in a study of cytomegalovirus exposure and HLA in healthy donors. In the PCR, 60 Vbeta and 13 Jbeta primers were used. TCRdb's table, derived via immunoSEQ multiplex PCR, lists solely in-frame clones and lacks some. The sample has 95,000 to 100,000 clones; roughly 10% are singletons. Sequencing was performed on PBMCs. These TCRs come from a man in his fifties or sixties in good health and CMV-seropositive.

This clone showed up just a few times. The genes are TRBV19 and TRBJ1-1; a possible D gene is TRBD1 (6 bases). Germline V CDR1 and CDR2: LNHDA, SQIVND (reference sequence). The V gene lost 8 bases and the J gene lost 1 base, with 20 bases spanning the gap. This CDR3 spans 16 amino acids. The CDR3 region is CASSPNPGHSNTEAFF. CDR3 coding DNA: TGTGCCAGTTCGCCGAATCCGGGACATTCGAACACTGAAGCTTTCTTT.

The rearrangement links TRBV9 to TRBJ2-5, with D uncertain. This CDR3 contains 14 residues. V lost 0 bases and J 5 bases, leaving 11 bases between the germline ends. Germline CDR1 SGDLS, CDR2 YYNGEE. This CDR3 reads CASSVGEYEETQYF. The CDR3 DNA reads TGTGCCAGCAGCGTAGGAGAATATGAGGAGACCCAGTACTTC.

The chain recombines TRBV2 with TRBJ1-5; D remains unclear. In germline, CDR1 is SNHLY, CDR2 FYNNEI. With 2 bases removed from V and 3 bases from J, the gap between germline ends came to 8 bases. The CDR3 runs 14 residues. The CDR3 sequence is CASSEQVLNQPQHF. In DNA, the CDR3 is TGTGCCAGCAGTGAACAGGTCCTCAATCAGCCCCAGCATTTT.

The chain combines TRBV28 with TRBJ1-5; the match to TRBD1 covers 8 bases. V lost 4 bases to trimming and J lost 4 bases; unmatched junction nucleotides: 6. The V gene's germline CDR1 is MDHEN and CDR2 SYDVKM. The CDR3 runs 15 residues. The CDR3 spells CASSSPRDRNQPQHF. CDR3 sequence (DNA): TGTGCCAGCAGTTCTCCCCGGGACAGGAATCAGCCCCAGCATTTT. The complete variable domain, with remaining parts taken from reference TRBV28 and TRBJ1-5, reads DVKVTQSSRYLVKRTGEKVFLECVQDMDHENMFWYRQDPGLGLRLIYFSYDVKMKEKGDIPEGYSVSREKKERFSLILESASTNQTSMYLCASSSPRDRNQPQHFGDGTRLSIL.

This clone was counted only a few times. V usage is TRBV28 and J usage is TRBJ2-7; 15 bases fit TRBD2. V lost 6 bases, J lost 3 bases, and 6 bases stayed unmatched. The CDR3 sequence is 16 residues long. CDR1 is MDHEN, CDR2 SYDVKM, per germline. The CDR3 here is CASSTPGLAGGYEQYF. CDR3 sequence (DNA): TGTGCCAGCAGCACCCCGGGACTAGCGGGAGGCTACGAGCAGTACTTC.

This clone came up a few times. The rearrangement joins TRBV30 to TRBJ1-4; 11 bases fit TRBD1. The CDR3 consists of 14 residues. V lost 3 bases, J lost 8 bases, and 5 bases stayed unmatched. The germline V gene encodes CDR1 GTSNPN and CDR2 SVGIG (reference sequence). CDR3 DNA: TGTGCCTGGAGCCAGGGACAGGGGGTCGAAAAACTGTTTTTT. Protein sequence: CAWSQGQGVEKLFF.

This chain joins TRBV10-3 and TRBJ2-5, with D possibly matching TRBD2 (7 bases). Deletions cut 4 bases from V and 5 bases from J, with 11 bases between. Germline V gene sequence: CDR1 ENHRY, CDR2 SYGVKD. The CDR3 extends over 13 amino acids. CDR3 sequence (DNA): TGTGCCATCAGTGGGGGGGGCTGGGAGACCCAGTACTTC. It yields the protein CAISGGGWETQYF.

This chain uses TRBV11-2 with TRBJ2-7; 9 nucleotides agree with TRBD1. Germline V CDR1 and CDR2: SGHAT, FQNNGV. This CDR3 has 17 amino acids. Unmatched junction bases numbered 6, after V lost 0 bases and J lost 0 bases. The CDR3 spells CASSLDQGDRVSYEQYF. As DNA, the CDR3 is TGTGCCAGCAGCTTAGATCAAGGGGACAGGGTCTCCTACGAGCAGTACTTC.

This sequence joins TRBV30 and TRBJ2-3; TRBD2 agrees at 9 bases. V shed 2 bases, J shed 2 bases, and the junction held 5 bases outside the gene matches. Germline V lookup: CDR1 GTSNPN, CDR2 SVGIG (reference sequence). The CDR3 spans 15 residues. The CDR3 sequence: CAWSSSSGNTDTQYF. CDR3 in DNA: TGTGCCTGGAGTTCGTCTAGCGGGAACACAGATACGCAGTATTTT.

The sample holds a few counts of this clone. At one boundary the junction diverges from the germline segment, which might be a read error. This chain joins TRBV7-7 and TRBJ2-3; 9 bases fit TRBD2. CDR3 length: 17 residues. CDR1 is SSHAT and CDR2 is FNYEAQ in the germline V gene (reference sequence). As DNA, the CDR3 is TGTGCTAGCAGCTTAAGGGCTAGCGGGAATCCGGGAGATACGCAGTATTTT. Protein product: CASSLRASGNPGDTQYF.

This clone was detected many times. The gene calls are TRBV7-3 and TRBJ2-1; 11 bases map to TRBD2. Per germline, CDR1 SGHTA and CDR2 FQGTGA. The trim removed 5 bases at V and 9 bases at J, leaving 9 bases unmatched. CDR3 size: 15 residues. In DNA form, the CDR3 reads TGTGCCAGCAGCCCGAGTGGTAGCGGGAGGGGTGAGCAGTTCTTC. Translation gives CASSPSGSGRGEQFF.

The V call is TRBV19, the J call TRBJ1-3; TRBD1 matches 7 bases. From germline, CDR1 is LNHDA and CDR2 SQIVND (reference sequence). The ends lost 9 bases at V and 2 bases at J; junction bases unmatched: 10. The CDR3 has 15 residues. The CDR3 DNA reads TGTGCCAGCACCCGAGACAGGGAGGCTGGAAACACCATATATTTT. It yields the protein CASTRDREAGNTIYF.

This clone was counted a few times. The chain has TRBV20-1 and TRBJ2-1; 7 bases line up with TRBD2. In germline, CDR1 is DFQATT, CDR2 SNEGSKA (reference sequence). Unmatched junction bases numbered 2, after V lost 3 bases and J lost 9 bases. The CDR3 has 11 amino acids. CDR3 amino acids: CSASPGGEQFF. CDR3 in DNA: TGCAGTGCTAGTCCGGGAGGTGAGCAGTTCTTC.

The chain joins TRBV4-2 to TRBJ2-7; 12 bases map to TRBD2. CDR1 is LGHNA and CDR2 is YNFKEQ in the germline V gene. J lost 4 bases, V lost 1 base, and 5 bases had no gene match. The CDR3 runs to 16 residues. CDR3 amino acids: CASSQGPSGRAYEQYF. The CDR3 DNA reads as TGTGCCAGCAGCCAAGGCCCTAGCGGGAGGGCTTACGAGCAGTACTTC.

With respect to this clone: A junction boundary mismatches the germline segment, possibly from a read error. Different DNA sequences within this sample yield the same CDR3. The genes are TRBV6-5 and TRBJ2-7, with D possibly being TRBD1 (6 bases). From germline, CDR1 is MNHEY and CDR2 SVGAGI. The CDR3 spans 15 residues. DNA for the CDR3: TGCGCCAGCAGTTATAGACAGGTATCGCCGTACGAGCAGTACTTC. The encoded protein is CASSYRQVSPYEQYF.

The sample holds a few counts of this clone. This chain joins TRBV19 and TRBJ2-1, with TRBD2 matching over 10 bases. The CDR3 extends over 15 amino acids. J was trimmed by 5 bases and V by 5 bases; bases with no gene match: 6. CDR1 is LNHDA and CDR2 is SQIVND in the germline V gene (reference sequence). The CDR3: CASSGAAGGDNEQFF. For the CDR3, the DNA is TGTGCCAGTAGTGGGGCAGCGGGAGGGGACAATGAGCAGTTCTTC. The whole variable domain, remainder taken from reference TRBV19 and TRBJ2-1, is DGGITQSPKYLFRKEGQNVTLSCEQNLNHDAMYWYRQDPGQGLRLIYYSQIVNDFQKGDIAEGYSVSREKKESFPLTVTSAQKNPTAFYLCASSGAAGGDNEQFFGPGTRLTVL.

This clone has more than one count but fewer than ten. V and J are TRBV28 and TRBJ2-3; unclear D gene. The CDR3 extends over 12 amino acids. V was trimmed by 5 bases and J by 2 bases, leaving 5 bases between them. The germline V gene has CDR1 MDHEN and CDR2 SYDVKM. The CDR3 coding sequence is TGTGCCAGCAGTCCCAACACAGATACGCAGTATTTT. Protein sequence: CASSPNTDTQYF.

The V call is TRBV6-6, the J call TRBJ2-1, with 14 bases identical to TRBD2. The CDR3 totals 15 residues. Germline assignment: CDR1 MNHNY and CDR2 SVGAGI (reference sequence). The V gene end was trimmed by 6 bases and the J gene end by 7 bases; junction bases not matched to a gene: 5. Here the CDR3 DNA reads TGTGCCAGCAGGGGACTAGCGGGAGATTGGAATGAGCAGTTCTTC. Translating it yields CASRGLAGDWNEQFF.

This clone was detected only a few times. The chain has TRBV15 and TRBJ1-2; tentative D call: TRBD1 (5 bases). CDR3 length: 11 residues. Deletions cut 5 bases from V and 7 bases from J, with 8 bases between. The germline V gene has CDR1 LNHNV and CDR2 YYDKDF (reference sequence). CDR3 sequence reads: CATSPGSGYTF. CDR3 bases: TGTGCCACCAGCCCAGGGTCTGGCTACACCTTC.

V gene TRBV7-2 combines with J gene TRBJ2-7, with D possibly TRBD1 on 5 matching bases. With 5 bases removed from V and 7 bases from J, the gap between germline ends came to 12 bases. The CDR3 runs 12 residues. Germline CDR1 SGHTA, CDR2 FQGNSA. CDR3: CASSPQGREQYF. The CDR3, as DNA: TGTGCCAGCAGCCCCCAGGGCAGAGAGCAGTACTTC.

The V gene is TRBV7-3, the J gene TRBJ2-7; 13 nucleotides line up with TRBD2. This CDR3 is 15 amino acids long. The germline V gene has CDR1 SGHTA and CDR2 FQGTGA. With 4 bases clipped from V and 6 bases from J, the junction kept 6 bases outside the gene matches. This chain's CDR3 is CASSYGLAGVFEQYF. Written as DNA, the CDR3 is TGTGCCAGCAGCTACGGACTAGCGGGAGTATTCGAGCAGTACTTC.